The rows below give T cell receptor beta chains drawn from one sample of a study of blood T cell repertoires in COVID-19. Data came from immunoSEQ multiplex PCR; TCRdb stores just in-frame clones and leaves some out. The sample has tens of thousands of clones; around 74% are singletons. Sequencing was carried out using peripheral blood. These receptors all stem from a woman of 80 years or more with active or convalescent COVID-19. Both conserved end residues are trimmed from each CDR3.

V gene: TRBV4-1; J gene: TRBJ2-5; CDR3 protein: ASSQDTGRTQY
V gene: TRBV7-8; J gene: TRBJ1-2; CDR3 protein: ASSLTEPRQGKHYGYT
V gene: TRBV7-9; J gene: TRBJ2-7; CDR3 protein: ASSSGTGGMQY
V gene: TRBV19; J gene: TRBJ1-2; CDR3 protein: ASSPQGHGYT
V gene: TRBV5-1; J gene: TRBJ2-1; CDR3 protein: ASSSGSGYNEQF
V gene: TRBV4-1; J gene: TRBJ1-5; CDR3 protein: ASSQAGSNQPQH
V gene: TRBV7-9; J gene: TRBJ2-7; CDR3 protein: ASSLDTIPLGSYEQY
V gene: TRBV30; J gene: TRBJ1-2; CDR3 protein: AWKGQGRSGYT
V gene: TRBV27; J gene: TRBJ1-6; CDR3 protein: ASSFSGNRNSPLH
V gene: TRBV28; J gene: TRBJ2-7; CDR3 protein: ATKQGMLDEQY
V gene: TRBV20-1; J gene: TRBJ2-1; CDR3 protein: SASYGGSYNEQF
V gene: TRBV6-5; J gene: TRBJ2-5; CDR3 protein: ASSYALGAQETQY
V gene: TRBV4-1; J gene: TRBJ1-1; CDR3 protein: ASSQPQLTEAF
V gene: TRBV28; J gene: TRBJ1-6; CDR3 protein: AIKGGRSNSPLH
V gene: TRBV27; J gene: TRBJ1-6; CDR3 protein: ASSFTGDPLNNSPLH
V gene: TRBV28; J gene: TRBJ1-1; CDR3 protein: ASTGVVIGTEAF
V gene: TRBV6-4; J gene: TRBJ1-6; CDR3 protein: ASSERRNSPLH
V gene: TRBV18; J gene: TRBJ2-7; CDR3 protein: ASSRGGDRYEQY
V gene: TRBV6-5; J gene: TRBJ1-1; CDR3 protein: ASSLQRNTEAF
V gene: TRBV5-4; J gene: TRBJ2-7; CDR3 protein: ASSLDGTGTYEQY
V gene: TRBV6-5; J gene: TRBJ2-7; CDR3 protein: ATMRGTHKYEQY
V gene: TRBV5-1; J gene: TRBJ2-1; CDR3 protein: ASSPQSSYNEQF
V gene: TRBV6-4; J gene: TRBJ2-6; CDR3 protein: ASTQGSGANVLT
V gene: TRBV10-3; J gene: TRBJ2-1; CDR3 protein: AISDQDYINEQF
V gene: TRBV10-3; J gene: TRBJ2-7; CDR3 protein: AISEGGTGLYEQY
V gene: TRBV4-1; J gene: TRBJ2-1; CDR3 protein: ASSFRDRGISEQF
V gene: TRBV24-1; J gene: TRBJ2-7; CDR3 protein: ATSDSRTATYEQY
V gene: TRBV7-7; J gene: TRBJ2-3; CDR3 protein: ASSRGGVGTDTQY
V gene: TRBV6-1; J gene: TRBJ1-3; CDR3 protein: ASSETSGGSGNTIY
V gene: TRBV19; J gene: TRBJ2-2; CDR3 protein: ASSPGSNTGELF
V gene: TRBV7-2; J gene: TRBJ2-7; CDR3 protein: ASSLDGRRSYEQY
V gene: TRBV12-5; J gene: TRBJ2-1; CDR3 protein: ASDNRVHNEQF
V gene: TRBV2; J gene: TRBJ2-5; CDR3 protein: ASRLAGSAETQY
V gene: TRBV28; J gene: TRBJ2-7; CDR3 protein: ASSTGTSGKYEQY
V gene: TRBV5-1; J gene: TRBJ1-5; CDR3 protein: ASSLGGINQPQH
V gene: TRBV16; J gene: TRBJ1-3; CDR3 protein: ASSQYAGSGNTIY
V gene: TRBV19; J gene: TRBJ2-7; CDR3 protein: ASRYTGATPSYEQY
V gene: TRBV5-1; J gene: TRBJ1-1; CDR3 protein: ASSLNWNTEAF
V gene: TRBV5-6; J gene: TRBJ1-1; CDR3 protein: ASSSERGQPLTEAF
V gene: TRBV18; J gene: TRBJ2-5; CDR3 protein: ASSLSSGRSQETQY
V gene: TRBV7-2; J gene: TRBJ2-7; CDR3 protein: ASSHRDRAHEQY
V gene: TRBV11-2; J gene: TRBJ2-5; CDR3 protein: ATTHDRAETQY
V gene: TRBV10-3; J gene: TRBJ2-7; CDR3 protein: AISASSGSRYEQY
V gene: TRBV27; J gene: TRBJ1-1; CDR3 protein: ASNLRGRNTEAF
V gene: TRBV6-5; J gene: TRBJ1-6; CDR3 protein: ASSRTQGYNSPLH
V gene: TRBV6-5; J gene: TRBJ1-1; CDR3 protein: ASRTDRESF
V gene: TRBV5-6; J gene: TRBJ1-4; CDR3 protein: ASSQTGVRGEKLF
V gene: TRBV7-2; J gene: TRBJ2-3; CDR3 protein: ASSPYLAGGKTDTQY